What follows are 20 T cell receptor beta chains derived from one specimen sequenced in a study of human T cells and chemical hapten exposure. MiXCR was run by TCRdb on the RACE reads, yielding one entry per CDR3 protein. This sample carries approximately 400,000 distinct CDR3 sequences, less than 6.5% of them seen once, and the ten largest clones take around 2.6%. Time point denoted: pre-sensitization, week 0. Treatment in this sample: therapeutic diphenylcyclopropenone sensitization with weekly scalp DPC. Source: whole blood, taken in connection with sensitization to the hapten diphenylcyclopropenone (DPC). Source of these receptors: a woman aged 45-59 years with alopecia areata. Some clones in this sample may be carry-over from other donors' samples.

This chain joins TRBV30 and TRBJ1-2, with TRBD1 matching 7 bases. V shed 2 bases, J shed 5 bases, and the junction held 8 bases outside the gene matches. The CDR3 covers 14 residues. CDR1 GTSNPN and CDR2 SVGIG come from the germline V gene (reference sequence). The CDR3 DNA is TGTGCCTGGAGTCGGGACAGTAGGCCGTATGGCTACACCTTC. Translation: CAWSRDSRPYGYTF.

This clonotype has only a few counts. The chain is built from TRBV5-1 and TRBJ2-7; no firm D call. V was clipped by 0 bases and J by 2 bases, with 6 bases between them. This CDR3 spans 13 amino acids. CDR1 is SGHRS, CDR2 YFSETQ, per germline. CDR3 nucleotide sequence: TGCGCCAGCAGCTTGGTCCCGGCCTACGAGCAGTACTTC. Encoded protein: CASSLVPAYEQYF.

This clonotype was recorded many times. V and J are TRBV5-1 and TRBJ2-5, with 7 bases identical to TRBD2. Germline-derived CDR1 and CDR2 are SGHRS and YFSETQ. This CDR3 has 12 amino acids. Trimming at V came to 7 bases and at J to 3 bases, leaving 3 bases not matched to a gene. The CDR3 sequence: CASARGEETQYF. The CDR3 DNA is TGCGCCAGCGCCCGGGGGGAAGAGACCCAGTACTTC.

This clonotype was observed many times. V and J are TRBV2 and TRBJ2-7, with TRBD1 identical over 9 bases. The junction had 9 bases not matched to a gene; V was cut back by 7 bases and J by 5 bases. This CDR3 has 14 amino acids. Germline V lookup: CDR1 SNHLY, CDR2 FYNNEI. CDR3 in DNA: TGTGCCAGCAATACGGGACAGGGATCAGACGAGCAGTACTTC. Protein: CASNTGQGSDEQYF.

This clonotype was counted a few times. V usage is TRBV20-1 and J usage is TRBJ2-7; D is unresolved. Germline loops: CDR1 DFQATT, CDR2 SNEGSKA (reference sequence). Trimming took 4 bases from V and 4 from J, leaving 14 bases between them. The CDR3 extends over 13 amino acids. The DNA for the CDR3 is TGCAGTGCTAAGAGTCGGTTGCAGTACGAGCAGTACTTC. Translation: CSAKSRLQYEQYF.

This clonotype came up many times. The chain joins TRBV5-6 to TRBJ2-7; D not certain. The CDR3 extends over 13 amino acids. The germline gives CDR1 SGHDT, CDR2 YYEEEE. Trimming shortened V by 0 bases and J by 2 bases, and 6 bases separated the two germline ends. This CDR3 is CASSLARTYEQYF. The CDR3 DNA reads TGTGCCAGCAGCTTGGCCCGGACCTACGAGCAGTACTTC.

This clonotype was counted only a few times. The V gene is TRBV2, the J gene TRBJ2-3; D may correspond to TRBD1 or TRBD2 (6 bases each). Germline V gene sequence: CDR1 SNHLY, CDR2 FYNNEI. This CDR3 spans 22 amino acids. The V end lost 6 bases, the J end lost 0 bases, and 34 bases lay between the germline ends. The CDR3 sequence: CASSRTGHLGLANDISTDTQYF. The CDR3 DNA is TGTGCCAGCAGCAGAACGGGACATTTAGGGCTAGCGAACGATATCAGCACAGATACGCAGTATTTT.

This clonotype was seen repeatedly, ten times or more. V and J are TRBV7-2 and TRBJ2-1; 9 bases are a match to TRBD2. This CDR3 region has 18 residues. Germline V gene data show CDR1 as SGHTA and CDR2 as FQGNSA. V was clipped by 5 bases and J by 4 bases; unmatched bases: 15. CDR3: CASSPTQLAGLLYNEQFF. CDR3 DNA: TGTGCCAGCAGCCCAACCCAACTAGCGGGCCTTTTATACAATGAGCAGTTCTTC.

This clonotype was recorded many times. The chain joins TRBV28 to TRBJ1-1; no firm D call. The CDR3 is 16 residues long. V was cut by 5 bases and J by 0 bases, with 16 bases left in between. Germline values: CDR1 MDHEN, CDR2 SYDVKM. In DNA, the CDR3 is TGTGCCAGCAGTATAAAACTGGGCAGGCTGAACACTGAAGCTTTCTTT. Protein sequence: CASSIKLGRLNTEAFF.

The rearrangement uses TRBV18 and TRBJ1-5, with TRBD1 matching over 10 bases. Germline V CDR1 and CDR2: KGHSH, LQKENI. With 3 bases clipped from V and 5 bases from J, the junction kept 10 bases outside the gene matches. This CDR3 spans 17 amino acids. For the CDR3, the DNA is TGTGCCAGCTCACCGAGAAGACAGGGGGCTACAGATCAGCCCCAGCATTTT. Translated: CASSPRRQGATDQPQHF.

V usage is TRBV24-1 and J usage is TRBJ2-3; D gene unclear. V lost 3 bases and J 6 bases, leaving 15 bases between the germline ends. Per the germline V gene, CDR1 is KGHDR and CDR2 is SFDVKD. CDR3 size: 15 residues. This CDR3 reads CATSDPLLPVDTQYF. The DNA for the CDR3 is TGTGCCACCAGTGATCCCCTTCTCCCAGTGGATACGCAGTATTTT.

The chain employs TRBV6-6 and TRBJ1-3; D unclear. V dropped 0 bases and J dropped 2 bases, with 17 bases sitting between them. CDR1 and CDR2 from the germline V gene are MNHNY and SVGAGI (reference sequence). The CDR3 loop spans 18 amino acids. CDR3 sequence: CASSYSIGGGGTGNTIYF. As DNA, the CDR3 is TGTGCCAGCAGTTACTCGATAGGCGGTGGAGGGACTGGAAACACCATATATTTT.

Regarding this clonotype: One end of the junction varies from germline; a read error may be responsible. The J gene is TRBJ2-1, the V gene TRBV7-9; 9 bases align to TRBD1. Germline CDR1 reads SEHNR; CDR2 reads FQNEAQ (reference sequence). CDR3 length equals 15 residues. The chain's CDR3 is CTSSLADRGRNEQFF. CDR3 DNA: TGTACCAGCAGCTTAGCGGACAGGGGAAGGAATGAGCAGTTCTTC.

This clonotype appeared a few times. The CDR3 DNA reads as TGTGCCAGCAGTTTTGCAGCGGGGGCCTACGAGCAGTACTTC. Its protein is CASSFAAGAYEQYF. J is TRBJ2-7 and V is TRBV12-3 or TRBV12-4; 8 bases are a match to TRBD2. The CDR3 is 14 residues long. Losses at the gene ends were 3 bases for V and 2 bases for J; bases not matched to a gene: 3.

This clonotype was seen a handful of times. This rearrangement joins TRBV7-2 to TRBJ2-7; D assignment may be TRBD1 or TRBD2 (6 bases each). The CDR3 has 17 amino acids. Germline CDR1 SGHTA, CDR2 FQGNSA. V was pared by 1 base and J by 4 bases, with 20 bases between. CDR3 nucleotides: TGTGCCAGCAGCTTAGTAGGCCCGACAGGTGGGACTTACGAGCAGTACTTC. This sequence encodes CASSLVGPTGGTYEQYF.

This clonotype was recorded many times. The V and J genes are TRBV28 and TRBJ2-1, with D hard to call. Per germline, CDR1 MDHEN and CDR2 SYDVKM. V was trimmed by 6 bases and J by 4 bases, leaving 13 bases between them. CDR3 size: 14 residues. Here the CDR3 reads CASSPQVGYNEQFF. The DNA for the CDR3 is TGTGCCAGCAGCCCCCAGGTCGGGTACAATGAGCAGTTCTTC.

Ten or more counts support this clonotype. The chain uses TRBV18 and TRBJ2-7, with 8 nucleotides matching TRBD2. J lost 0 bases, V lost 6 bases, and 7 bases had no gene match. Per germline, CDR1 KGHSH and CDR2 LQKENI. The CDR3 is 15 amino acids. For the CDR3, the DNA is TGTGCCAGCTCTCCCTTAGCGGGGCCCTCCTACGAGCAGTACTTC. It is translated as CASSPLAGPSYEQYF.

This clonotype was detected once. The junction shows a germline mismatch at one end, possibly a read error. The chain carries TRBV10-1 and TRBJ2-3, with 7 positions matching TRBD1. This CDR3 region has 16 residues. Germline lookup yields CDR1 WNHNN and CDR2 SYGVQD (reference sequence). CDR3 in amino acids: CASSPDRRQGTDTRYF. DNA of the CDR3: TGCGCCAGCAGTCCGGACAGGAGGCAAGGCACAGATACGCGGTATTTT.

Ten or more counts support this clonotype. The chain combines TRBV7-2 with TRBJ2-3, with D hard to call. The CDR3 totals 14 residues. V gave up 2 bases and J gave up 2 bases, with 8 bases separating them. Germline-derived CDR1 and CDR2 are SGHTA and FQGNSA. This chain's CDR3 is CASSLQLLTDTQYF. The CDR3 DNA follows: TGTGCCAGCAGCTTACAACTCCTCACAGATACGCAGTATTTT. The variable domain in full, with the rest retrieved from reference TRBV7-2 and TRBJ2-3, is GAGVSQSPSNKVTEKGKDVELRCDPISGHTALYWYRQSLGQGLEFLIYFQGNSAPDKSGLPSDRFSAERTGGSVSTLTIQRTQQEDSAVYLCASSLQLLTDTQYFGPGTRLTVL.

This clonotype was recorded many times. CDR3 DNA: TGTGCCAGCAGTCCCTCTAGCGGGAGGGCCGGGGAGCTGTTTTTT. Its translation: CASSPSSGRAGELFF. The genes are TRBV28 and TRBJ2-2; 12 bases map to TRBD2. CDR1 and CDR2 from the germline V gene are MDHEN and SYDVKM. The CDR3 sequence is 15 residues long. V shed 5 bases and J 6 bases; nucleotides not matched to a gene: 4.